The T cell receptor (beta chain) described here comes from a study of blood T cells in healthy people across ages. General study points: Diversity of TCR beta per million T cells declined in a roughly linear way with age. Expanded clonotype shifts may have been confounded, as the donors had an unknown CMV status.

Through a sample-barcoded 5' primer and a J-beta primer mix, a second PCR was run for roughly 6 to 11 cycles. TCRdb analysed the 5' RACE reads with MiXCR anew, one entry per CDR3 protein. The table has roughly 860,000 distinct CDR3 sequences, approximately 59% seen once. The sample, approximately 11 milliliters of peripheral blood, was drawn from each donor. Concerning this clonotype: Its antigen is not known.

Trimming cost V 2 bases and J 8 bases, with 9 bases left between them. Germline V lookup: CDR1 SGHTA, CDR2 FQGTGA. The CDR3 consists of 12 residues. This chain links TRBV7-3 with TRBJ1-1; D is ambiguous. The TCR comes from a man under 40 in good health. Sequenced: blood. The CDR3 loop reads CASSLGGSEAFF. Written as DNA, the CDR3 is TGTGCCAGCAGCTTAGGAGGGTCCGAAGCTTTCTTT.